This T cell receptor beta chain was observed in a study of graft-versus-host responses after intestinal transplantation (dated by TCRdb to the early 2020s). Regarding the research as a whole: The transplants that recipients received were multivisceral, liver-intestinal, or isolated intestinal. Every recipient was given anti-thymocyte globulin induction, then maintenance tacrolimus and steroids for 2 to 4 years. After intestinal transplantation, graft-versus-host and host-versus-graft alloreactive T cell clones in the graft, circulation and bone marrow were tracked using bulk TCR-beta CDR3 sequencing. To identify alloreactive clones, pre-transplant mixed lymphocyte reaction products were sequenced and compared with unstimulated pre-transplant donor and recipient T cells. The cohort enrolled 24 intestinal transplant recipients, one of whom was a retransplant, and 3 patients without pretransplant specimens were excluded. Donor T cell macrochimerism was defined as a peak of at least 4% donor T cells among recipient peripheral blood mononuclear cells. Instead of going to the commercial service, samples from a few later patients were sequenced in-house on an Illumina MiSeq and processed with MiXCR. Beyond this particular receptor, the publication reports: GvH clones were detected in recipient bone marrow, and some of these GvH clones were observed earlier in ileal mucosa or blood, consistent with an intestinal mucosal origin. Patients with donor T cell macrochimerism had high GvH to HvG T cell clonal ratios in their allografts. Early after transplant, peak levels of circulating GvH clones were associated with declines in HvG clones. The relatively low number and heterogeneity of intestinal transplant patients limited the conclusions.

Worth noting for this clone: Its antigen has not been determined. Base quality data are lacking; no much larger clone is found one base away.

The intended sense of this specimen's time point label: cells obtained before transplantation from donor or recipient. CD3+CD4+ and CD3+CD8+ populations were FACS-sorted from unstimulated pre-transplant donor and recipient cells taken from spleen or lymph nodes. The trim is 4 bases for V and 0 bases for J, with a gap of 7 bases between the germline ends. From the germline V gene, CDR1 is MNHEY and CDR2 is SVGAGI. The CDR3 numbers 14 residues from cysteine through phenylalanine. Here the CDR3 DNA is all that survives: 42 bases in frame from base 1. The protocol used for the library was the immunoSEQ multiplex PCR assay. For most patients, genomic DNA was isolated with the Qiagen DNeasy Blood and Tissue Kit and shipped frozen to Adaptive Biotechnologies for TCR sequencing. For most patients, high-throughput TCR-beta CDR3 sequencing of genomic DNA was performed by Adaptive Biotechnologies. The authors processed their data as follows. TCR sequencing data were retrieved from Adaptive's ImmunoSEQ software for roughly 17 patients, whereas a few other patients were processed with MiXCR and VDJtools. To correct CD4 versus CD8 sorting errors, sequences present in both subsets at a frequency ratio below 5:1 were removed. Because the origin of CDR3 nucleotide sequences shared between donor and recipient could not be assigned, those sequences were removed. Alloreactive clones required at least 2-fold expansion over unstimulated cells and minimum CFSE-low frequency of 0.002% (template counts) or 0.001% (read counts). Clones were considered mappable if detected in sequenced pre-transplant spleen, lymph node, or MLR CFSE-low populations of the donor or recipient. Cumulative frequency of alloreactive clones was calculated as a percentage of all sequences weighted by copy number. The immuneACCESS repertoire file appears here via TCRdb, limited to in-frame rearrangements. These files lack a portion of the clones; in checked studies, under half of the deficit traces to unresolved V genes, and the cause of the others is not known. The DNA was the basis for D and trimming; V, J and clone size are from that table. The sample table contains around 77,000 clones; only one count was recorded for about 94% of them. The ten largest account for around 0.5% of the sample.

This sequence uses TRBV6-5 and TRBJ2-1, with TRBD2 as a weak D call on 6 bases. This receptor was identified in a human donor who received an intestinal transplant. The source material was unstimulated CD8+ T cells sorted from spleen or lymph node cells, sampled before intestinal transplant. The CDR3 region: CASSLRGSYNEQFF. The DNA sequence is as follows: TGTGCCAGCAGTTTGCGGGGCTCCTACAATGAGCAGTTCTTC.